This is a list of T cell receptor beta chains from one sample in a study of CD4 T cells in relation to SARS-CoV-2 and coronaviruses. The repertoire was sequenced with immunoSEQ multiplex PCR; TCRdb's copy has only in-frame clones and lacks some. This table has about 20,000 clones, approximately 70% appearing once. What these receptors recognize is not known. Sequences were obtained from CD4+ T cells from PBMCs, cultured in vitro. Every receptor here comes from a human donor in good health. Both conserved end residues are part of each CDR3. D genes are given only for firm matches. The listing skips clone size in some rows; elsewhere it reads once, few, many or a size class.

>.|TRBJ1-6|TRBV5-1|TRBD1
CASSQGTGDNSPLHF
TGCGCCAGCAGCCAAGGGACAGGAGATAATTCACCCCTCCACTTT
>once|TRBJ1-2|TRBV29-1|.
CSVEDRRTREGYTF
TGCAGCGTTGAAGATCGGCGGACCAGGGAGGGCTACACCTTC
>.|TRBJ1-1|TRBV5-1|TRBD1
CASSLRTGDSTEAFF
TGCGCCAGCAGCTTAAGGACAGGGGACAGCACTGAAGCTTTCTTT
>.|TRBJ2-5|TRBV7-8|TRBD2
CASSSMTGGQETQYF
TGTGCCAGCAGCTCAATGACGGGGGGCCAAGAGACCCAGTACTTC
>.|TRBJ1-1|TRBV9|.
CASSVGGAQDSEAFF
TGTGCCAGCAGCGTGGGGGGCGCGCAGGACTCTGAAGCTTTCTTT
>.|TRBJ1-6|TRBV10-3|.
CAISDPNSPLHF
TGTGCCATCAGTGACCCTAATTCACCCCTCCACTTT
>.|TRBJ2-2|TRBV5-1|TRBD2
CASSLAGGSPGELFF
TGCGCCAGCAGCTTGGCCGGGGGGTCGCCCGGGGAGCTGTTTTTT
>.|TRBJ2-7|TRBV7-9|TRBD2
CASGGRSYEQYF
TGTGCCAGTGGCGGGAGAAGCTACGAGCAGTACTTC
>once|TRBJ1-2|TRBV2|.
CASSERRFREGYTF
TGTGCCAGCAGTGAAAGACGGTTCCGGGAGGGCTACACCTTC
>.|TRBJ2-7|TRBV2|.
CASTMYFPEQYF
TGTGCCAGCACGATGTACTTCCCCGAGCAGTACTTC
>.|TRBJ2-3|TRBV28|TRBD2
CASSLGGGGADTQYF
TGTGCCAGCAGTTTAGGCGGGGGGGGTGCAGATACGCAGTATTTT
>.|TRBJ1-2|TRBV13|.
CASSLGRGNYGYTF
TGTGCCAGCAGCTTAGGTCGGGGGAACTATGGCTACACCTTC
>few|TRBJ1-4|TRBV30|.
CAWSAGHGEKLFF
TGTGCCTGGAGCGCGGGCCATGGCGAAAAACTGTTTTTT
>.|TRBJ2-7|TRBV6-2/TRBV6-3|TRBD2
CASSFSGGYEQYF
TGTGCCAGCAGTTTTAGCGGGGGCTACGAGCAGTACTTC
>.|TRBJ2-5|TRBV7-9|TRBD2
CASSSDLSGWEETQYF
TGTGCCAGCAGCTCGGACCTTAGCGGGTGGGAAGAGACCCAGTACTTC
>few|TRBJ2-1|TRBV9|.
CASSPRELGTKYNEQFF
TGTGCCAGCAGCCCCCGGGAACTAGGGACCAAATACAATGAGCAGTTCTTC
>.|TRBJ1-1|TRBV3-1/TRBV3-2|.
CASSLTQGRTEAFF
TGTGCCAGCAGCCTTACACAGGGTCGCACTGAAGCTTTCTTT
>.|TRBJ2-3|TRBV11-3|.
CASSRDAKSTDTQYF
TGTGCCAGCAGCCGGGACGCAAAAAGCACAGATACGCAGTATTTT
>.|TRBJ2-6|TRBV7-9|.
CASSLPLGANVLTF
TGTGCCAGCAGCCTCCCGCTGGGGGCCAACGTCCTGACTTTC
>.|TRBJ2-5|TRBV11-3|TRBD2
CASSLGGLTGGNQETQYF
TGTGCCAGCAGCTTAGGCGGTCTAACGGGGGGTAACCAAGAGACCCAGTACTTC
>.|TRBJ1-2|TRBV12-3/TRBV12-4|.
CASKPGKPYGYTF
TGTGCCAGCAAACCGGGGAAGCCCTATGGCTACACCTTC
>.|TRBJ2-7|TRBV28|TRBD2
CATQGAGTSLYEQYF
TGTGCCACCCAGGGCGCGGGGACTAGCCTCTACGAGCAGTACTTC
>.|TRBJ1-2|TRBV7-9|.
CASSSSSGAGGYTF
TGTGCCAGCAGCTCCTCGTCAGGGGCTGGTGGCTACACCTTC
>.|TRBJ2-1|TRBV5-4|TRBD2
CASSLASGRINEQFF
TGTGCCAGCAGCTTGGCTAGCGGGAGAATCAATGAGCAGTTCTTC
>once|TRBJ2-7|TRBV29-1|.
CSVTPLRGQYF
TGCAGCGTTACCCCGTTACGAGGGCAGTACTTC
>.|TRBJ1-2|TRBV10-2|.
CASSDVVADYGYTF
TGCGCCAGCAGTGATGTAGTGGCAGACTATGGCTACACCTTC
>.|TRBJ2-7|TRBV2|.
CASSERRSGEQYF
TGTGCCAGCAGTGAACGGAGGTCGGGCGAGCAGTACTTC
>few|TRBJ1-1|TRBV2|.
CASRADTTTEAFF
TGTGCCAGCAGGGCGGACACCACCACTGAAGCTTTCTTT
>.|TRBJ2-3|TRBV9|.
CASSVAAGGQTPDTQYF
TGTGCCAGCAGCGTAGCCGCAGGAGGGCAGACCCCAGATACGCAGTATTTT
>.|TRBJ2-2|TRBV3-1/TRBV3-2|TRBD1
CASSQPGQGATGELFF
TGTGCCAGCAGCCAACCGGGACAGGGGGCAACCGGGGAGCTGTTTTTT
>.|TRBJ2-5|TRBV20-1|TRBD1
CSASSDRGHTQETQYF
TGCAGTGCTAGTTCGGACAGGGGGCATACACAAGAGACCCAGTACTTC
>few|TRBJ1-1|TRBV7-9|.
CASSLGGVGGTEAFF
TGTGCCAGCAGCTTAGGGGGTGTCGGGGGCACTGAAGCTTTCTTT
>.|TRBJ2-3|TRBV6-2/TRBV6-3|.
CASSYSRGYGTDTQYF
TGTGCCAGCAGTTACTCGAGGGGGTACGGCACAGATACGCAGTATTTT
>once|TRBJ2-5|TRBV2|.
CASSEAQQGLETQYF
TGTGCCAGCAGTGAAGCGCAACAGGGTTTGGAGACCCAGTACTTC
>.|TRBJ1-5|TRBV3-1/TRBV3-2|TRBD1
CASSQGQVDQPQHF
TGTGCCAGCAGCCAGGGACAGGTAGATCAGCCCCAGCATTTT
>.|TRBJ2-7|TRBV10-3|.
CAISEYPKSHSQGPYEQYF
TGTGCCATCAGTGAGTATCCCAAGTCCCATTCGCAGGGGCCCTACGAGCAGTACTTC
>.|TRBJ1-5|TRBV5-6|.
CASSLVGSGNQPQHF
TGTGCCAGCAGCTTGGTTGGGTCTGGCAATCAGCCCCAGCATTTT
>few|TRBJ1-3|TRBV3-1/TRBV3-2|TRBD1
CASSRGQGGNTIYF
TGTGCCAGCAGCCGGGGACAGGGAGGAAACACCATATATTTT
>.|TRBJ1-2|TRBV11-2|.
CASSLQGYGYTF
TGTGCCAGCAGCTTACAGGGGTACGGCTACACCTTC
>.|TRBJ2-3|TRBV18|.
CASSPAQVLVTPDTQYF
TGTGCCAGCTCACCCGCCCAAGTCCTTGTGACCCCAGATACGCAGTATTTT
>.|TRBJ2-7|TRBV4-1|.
CASSLLEEYQYEQYF
TGCGCCAGCAGCCTACTAGAGGAGTATCAGTACGAGCAGTACTTC
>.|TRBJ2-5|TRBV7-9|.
CASSLGTIQETQYF
TGTGCCAGCAGCTTAGGGACTATACAAGAGACCCAGTACTTC
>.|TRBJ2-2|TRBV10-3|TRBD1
CAISESGQPGELFF
TGTGCCATCAGTGAGTCGGGACAGCCCGGGGAGCTGTTTTTT
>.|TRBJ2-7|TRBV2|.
CASSEAGRASYEQYF
TGTGCCAGCAGTGAAGCCGGCAGGGCGTCCTACGAGCAGTACTTC
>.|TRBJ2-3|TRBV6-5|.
CASSLSDTQYF
TGTGCCAGCAGTCTCTCAGATACGCAGTATTTT
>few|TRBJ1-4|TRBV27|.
CASSQRQAEKLFF
TGTGCCAGCAGTCAACGACAGGCTGAAAAACTGTTTTTT
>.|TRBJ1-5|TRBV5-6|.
CASSLFLGEGSNQPQHF
TGTGCCAGCAGCTTGTTCCTCGGGGAGGGGAGCAATCAGCCCCAGCATTTT
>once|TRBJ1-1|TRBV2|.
CASSVGPRQAFF
TGTGCCAGCAGTGTCGGGCCAAGGCAGGCTTTCTTT